This T cell receptor (beta chain) derives from a study of T cells in Graves' hyperthyroidism and ophthalmopathy. Germline CDR1 reads SNHLY; CDR2 reads FYNNEI. V lost 7 bases, J lost 0 bases, and 16 bases lay in between. This CDR3 is 15 amino acids long. Study-level findings and limits: Stable hyperthyroidism and ophthalmopathy were separated using 13 V-J signatures. The model forecast ophthalmopathy, anticipating it by a median about six months before onset. Most thyroid clonotypes with frequency above 0.001 were detected in blood.

The investigators amplified TCR beta CDR3 regions from RNA transcripts. The TCR CDR3 first-round RT-PCR relied on the HTBI primer set. TCRdb re-analysed the multiplex PCR reads in MiXCR, keeping a single row per CDR3 protein. The sample has 360,000 or so distinct CDR3 sequences; 13% to 15% are singletons. This clonotype appeared many times. Its target is not known. The rearrangement joins TRBV2 to TRBJ2-7; weak D call: TRBD2 (5 bases). This clonotype was obtained from a woman aged 60 to 75 with Graves' ophthalmopathy. Sequencing was done on a sample of blood. The CDR3 is CASTRQTISSYEQYF. CDR3 DNA: TGTGCCAGCACCAGGCAGACTATCTCCTCCTACGAGCAGTACTTC.